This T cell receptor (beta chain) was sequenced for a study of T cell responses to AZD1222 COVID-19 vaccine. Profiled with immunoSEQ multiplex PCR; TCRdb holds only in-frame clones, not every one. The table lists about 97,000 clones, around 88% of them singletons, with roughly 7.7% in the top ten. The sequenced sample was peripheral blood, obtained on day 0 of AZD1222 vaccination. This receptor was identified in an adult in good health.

CDR3 sequence (DNA): TGTGCCAGCAGCCTACAGACCAATCAGCCCCAGCATTTT. Its protein product is CASSLQTNQPQHF. The rearrangement uses TRBV9 and TRBJ1-5; D is uncertain. The CDR3 totals 13 residues. Germline assignment: CDR1 SGDLS and CDR2 YYNGEE. V lost 4 bases and J lost 3, with 8 bases in between.